A single sample is the source of the 28 T cell receptor beta chains below, sequenced in a study of PD-1 blockade in classical Hodgkin lymphoma. Profiled with immunoSEQ multiplex PCR; TCRdb holds only in-frame clones, not every one. The sample yields some 70,000 clones, roughly 93% seen once. Stated time point: newly diagnosed, previously untreated cHL patient sample. What was sequenced was peripheral blood mononuclear cells (PBMCs). The source of these receptors is a human donor with classical Hodgkin lymphoma.

The chain combines TRBV4-1 with TRBJ1-3; 7 nucleotides align to TRBD1. Germline CDR1 MGHRA, CDR2 YSYEKL. Trimming at V came to 8 bases and at J to 7 bases, leaving 5 bases not matched to a gene. The CDR3 is 12 amino acids. The CDR3 protein is CASRDSVNTIYF. In DNA form, the CDR3 reads TGCGCCAGCCGGGACAGTGTGAACACCATATATTTT.

This clone was counted a single time. The V and J genes are TRBV10-3 and TRBJ2-5; the match to TRBD2 covers 12 bases. The CDR3 covers 14 residues. Trimming took 8 bases from V and 4 from J; bases not matched to a gene: 5. Germline V gives CDR1 ENHRY, CDR2 SYGVKD. CDR3 loop: CAIARTSGTETQYF. DNA for the CDR3: TGTGCCATCGCGCGGACTAGCGGGACAGAGACCCAGTACTTC.

The chain is built from TRBV7-9 and TRBJ2-6; D unresolved. The CDR3 sequence is 15 residues long. V shed 0 bases and J shed 2 bases, with 5 bases lying between them. The V gene's germline CDR1 is SEHNR and CDR2 FQNEAQ (reference sequence). The CDR3 DNA follows: TGTGCCAGCAGCTTAGCGTCAGCTGGGGCCAACGTCCTGACTTTC. As protein: CASSLASAGANVLTF.

This clone has just one count. J is TRBJ1-1 and V is TRBV18, with no clear D. The V gene's germline CDR1 is KGHSH and CDR2 LQKENI. V lost 0 bases and J 1 base, leaving 12 bases between the germline ends. This CDR3 is 16 amino acids long. In DNA form, the CDR3 reads TGTGCCAGCTCACCACCGTCGGCACGCCCGAACACTGAAGCTTTCTTT. Amino acid sequence: CASSPPSARPNTEAFF.

This clone appeared once. V is TRBV6-6 and J is TRBJ1-3, with a possible D match to TRBD1 (5 bases). Between the trimmed V and J ends, which lost 5 bases and 0 bases, there was a span of 14 bases. The CDR3 covers 16 residues. Germline V gives CDR1 MNHNY, CDR2 SVGAGI (reference sequence). The CDR3 loop is CASSPSWGGSGNTIYF. As DNA, the CDR3 is TGTGCCAGCAGTCCCTCATGGGGGGGCTCTGGAAACACCATATATTTT.

This rearrangement joins TRBV5-6 to TRBJ1-1, with unresolved D. Looked up from germline, CDR1 is SGHDT and CDR2 is YYEEEE. This CDR3 region has 19 residues. Trimming pared 4 bases from V and 5 bases from J, leaving 30 bases between. This CDR3 is CASSLEGVQGRQMGTEAFF. The DNA for the CDR3 is TGTGCCAGCAGCCTGGAGGGAGTCCAAGGAAGACAAATGGGGACTGAAGCTTTCTTT.

The gene calls are TRBV6-1 and TRBJ2-5; D gene ambiguous. Germline CDR1 reads MNHNS; CDR2 reads SASEGT. This CDR3 has 13 amino acids. Trimming removed 3 bases from V and 9 bases from J, with 14 bases in between. CDR3 sequence (DNA): TGTGCCAGCAGTGAGGGCAGCCAACGATCCCAGTACTTC. Translated: CASSEGSQRSQYF.

The rearrangement uses TRBV19 and TRBJ2-1, with TRBD2 matching 9 bases. The CDR3 consists of 15 residues. Germline assignment: CDR1 LNHDA and CDR2 SQIVND (reference sequence). With 4 bases clipped from V and 3 bases from J, the junction kept 4 bases outside the gene matches. CDR3 coding DNA: TGTGCCAGTAGTAGGGCGGGAGGGATCTACAATGAGCAGTTCTTC. Residues: CASSRAGGIYNEQFF.

The rearrangement joins TRBV13 to TRBJ2-7, with D possibly matching TRBD1 (6 bases). Trimming removed 5 bases at V and 6 bases at J, with 20 bases between. Germline V gene sequence: CDR1 PRHDT, CDR2 FYEKMQ (reference sequence). CDR3 length: 15 amino acids. The CDR3 protein is CASSAQGSLSGEQYF. The CDR3 nucleotides read TGTGCCAGCAGCGCACAGGGTAGTCTCAGTGGCGAGCAGTACTTC.

CDR3 nucleotides: TGTGCCAGCAGCTTGGAGAGGTCCTACGAGCAGTACTTC. It specifies CASSLERSYEQYF. The V call is TRBV5-4, the J call TRBJ2-7, with D unresolved. Germline lookup yields CDR1 SGHNT and CDR2 YYREEE (reference sequence). The V end was cut by 0 bases, the J end by 1 base, with 5 bases between. The CDR3 has 13 residues.

The chain carries TRBV11-2 and TRBJ2-1; weak D call: TRBD2 (6 bases). The CDR3 sequence is 11 residues long. The germline CDR1 and CDR2 sequences are SGHAT and FQNNGV. With 8 bases removed from V and 6 bases from J, the gap between germline ends came to 8 bases. Written as DNA, the CDR3 is TGTGCCAGCGGGGGGATCAATGAGCAGTTCTTC. This encodes CASGGINEQFF.

This chain links TRBV20-1 with TRBJ2-3; the D is unclear. Trimming removed 2 bases from V and 3 bases from J, with 3 bases in between. The CDR3 loop spans 11 amino acids. Per the germline V gene, CDR1 is DFQATT and CDR2 is SNEGSKA (reference sequence). The CDR3, as DNA: TGCAGTGCTAGATCTACAGATACGCAGTATTTT. Translated: CSARSTDTQYF.

This chain links TRBV28 with TRBJ2-5; D is undetermined. The end of the DNA aligns better with TRBJ2-7, so the J call may be wrong. CDR3 size: 13 residues. CDR1 MDHEN and CDR2 SYDVKM come from the germline V gene. CDR3 sequence reads: CASSLNPGSEQYF. CDR3 DNA sequence: TGTGCCAGCAGTTTGAACCCAGGCTCCGAGCAGTACTTC.

V and J are TRBV1 and TRBJ1-1. TRBV1 is a listed pseudogene. The CDR3 has 17 amino acids. Written as DNA, the CDR3 is TGCACCAGCAGCCAAGAGATGGGGCCGGGCGGGAGCACTGAAGCTTTCTTT. Translation: CTSSQEMGPGGSTEAFF.

The V gene is TRBV5-5, the J gene TRBJ2-3; D perhaps matches TRBD1 (6 bases). Germline lookup yields CDR1 SGHKS and CDR2 YYEKEE (reference sequence). The CDR3 totals 15 residues. Trimming left V 4 bases short and J 3 bases short, with 15 bases between. The CDR3: CASSLPGTPTDTQYF. The CDR3 coding sequence is TGTGCCAGCAGCCTACCTGGGACACCGACAGATACGCAGTATTTT.

CDR3 nucleotides: TGTGCCAGCAGTAAACAGGGAAAAAACTATGGCTACACCTTC. Residues: CASSKQGKNYGYTF. The J gene is TRBJ1-2, the V gene TRBV2, with a weak D call TRBD1 (6 bases). The germline V gene encodes CDR1 SNHLY and CDR2 FYNNEI. V gave up 5 bases and J gave up 2 bases, with 12 bases separating them. The CDR3 has 14 residues.

CDR3 coding DNA: TGTGCCAGCAGCTATGGTTCCGGGACTAGCCCCCCGGATGAGCAGTTCTTC. It is translated as CASSYGSGTSPPDEQFF. The rearrangement uses TRBV5-4 and TRBJ2-1; 9 bases are shared with TRBD2. V dropped 3 bases and J dropped 8; count of bases not matched to a gene: 15. This CDR3 is 17 amino acids long. Germline loops: CDR1 SGHNT, CDR2 YYREEE (reference sequence).

This clone has only one observation. The chain links TRBV7-2 to TRBJ2-1; D is uncertain. V was cut by 2 bases and J by 8 bases, with 10 bases left in between. The length of the CDR3 is 13 residues. The germline gives CDR1 SGHTA, CDR2 FQGNSA. CDR3 sequence reads: CASSLSRMHEQFF. In nucleotides, the CDR3 is TGTGCCAGCAGCTTATCAAGAATGCATGAGCAGTTCTTC.

V is TRBV6-4 and J is TRBJ1-5; D call uncertain. The length of the CDR3 is 13 residues. V was cut by 2 bases and J by 7 bases, with 9 bases left in between. CDR1 MRHNA and CDR2 SNTAGT come from the germline V gene. The CDR3 spells CASSDRVGQPQHF. CDR3 bases: TGTGCCAGCAGTGACAGGGTAGGCCAGCCCCAGCATTTT.

The chain carries TRBV7-2 and TRBJ2-1, with D perhaps TRBD2 (6 bases). The germline CDR1 and CDR2 sequences are SGHTA and FQGNSA. V was clipped by 1 base and J by 2 bases, with 6 bases between them. The CDR3 consists of 14 residues. The CDR3 region is CASSLGLAYNEQFF. CDR3 nucleotide sequence: TGTGCCAGCAGCTTAGGACTAGCCTACAATGAGCAGTTCTTC.

The gene calls are TRBV28 and TRBJ1-1; TRBD1 might be the D (5 bases). Trimming stripped 5 bases from V and 6 bases from J, with 22 bases between. The CDR3 totals 16 residues. Germline CDR1 is MDHEN and CDR2 is SYDVKM. The CDR3 nucleotides are TGTGCCAGCAGTGACCCCCGGGGGGAGTATATCGCTGAAGCTTTCTTT. Its protein product is CASSDPRGEYIAEAFF.

In nucleotides, the CDR3 is TGTGCCAGCAAAAAGGGTGAGACCACCGGGGAGCTGTTTTTT. Protein product: CASKKGETTGELFF. The chain couples TRBV6-1 to TRBJ2-2; D is unresolved. The V gene lost 7 bases and the J gene lost 4 bases, with 13 bases spanning the gap. This CDR3 is 14 amino acids long. Germline values: CDR1 MNHNS, CDR2 SASEGT.

CDR3 amino acids: CATSRDYRNTDTQYF. The CDR3 DNA follows: TGTGCCACCAGCAGAGATTATCGGAACACAGATACGCAGTATTTT. The J gene is TRBJ2-3, the V gene TRBV15; D remains ambiguous. The CDR3 contains 15 residues. Germline-derived CDR1 and CDR2 are LNHNV and YYDKDF (reference sequence). V was cut by 0 bases and J by 2 bases, with 9 bases left in between.

CDR3 residues: CASSYSFLAVRTGANVLTF. CDR3 DNA sequence: TGTGCCAGCAGTTATAGTTTCCTGGCCGTGCGCACTGGGGCCAACGTCCTGACTTTC. The chain carries TRBV28 and TRBJ2-6, with D uncertain. Germline V gene sequence: CDR1 MDHEN, CDR2 SYDVKM. The V and J ends lost 4 bases and 2 bases respectively, with 21 bases between them. This CDR3 is 19 amino acids long.

This chain links TRBV11-2 with TRBJ1-2; 9 positions agree with TRBD1. Germline trimming cut 7 bases from V and 8 bases from J; bases unmatched to any gene: 11. The CDR3 totals 14 residues. CDR1 and CDR2 from the germline V gene are SGHAT and FQNNGV. The CDR3 DNA reads TGTGCCAGCACCCTACAGGGGGCGCATAGAGGCTACACCTTC. It is translated as CASTLQGAHRGYTF.

This chain uses TRBV5-4 with TRBJ2-7; 9 nucleotides agree with TRBD1. Looked up from germline, CDR1 is SGHNT and CDR2 is YYREEE (reference sequence). This CDR3 contains 14 residues. V was clipped by 2 bases and J by 4 bases; unmatched bases: 4. DNA of the CDR3: TGTGCCAGCAGCTTAGGACAGGGGATGTACGAGCAGTACTTC. Residues: CASSLGQGMYEQYF.

The chain has TRBV10-3 and TRBJ1-2, with D maybe TRBD1 (5 bases). Trimming took off 5 bases at V and 6 bases at J, with 16 bases between the two ends. The germline CDR1 and CDR2 sequences are ENHRY and SYGVKD. The CDR3 has 14 residues. CDR3 sequence: CAISPQVGRDGYTF. The CDR3 DNA is TGTGCCATCAGTCCACAGGTGGGGAGGGATGGCTACACCTTC.

This clone was observed a few times. V is TRBV6-6 and J is TRBJ2-2; D not resolved. Germline V gene data show CDR1 as MNHNY and CDR2 as SVGAGI (reference sequence). With 5 bases removed from V and 6 bases from J, the gap between germline ends came to 19 bases. The CDR3 loop spans 16 amino acids. This chain's CDR3 is CASSPASGGVSGELFF. The CDR3 DNA reads TGTGCCAGCAGTCCCGCGAGTGGTGGGGTGTCCGGGGAGCTGTTTTTT.